The 13 T cell receptor beta chains reported below all come from one sample, sequenced in a study of T cell responses to AZD1222 COVID-19 vaccine. The table came from immunoSEQ multiplex PCR; TCRdb's copy has only in-frame clones and leaves some out. The repertoire holds about 100,000 clones, over 90% seen once, with roughly 1.7% in the top ten. Specimen: peripheral blood, collected on day 0 of AZD1222 vaccination. All receptors derive from an adult in good health.

This clone appeared once. The rearrangement links TRBV5-5 to TRBJ1-6; D call uncertain. Deletions cut 4 bases from V and 0 bases from J, with 11 bases between. Germline CDR1 is SGHKS and CDR2 is YYEKEE (reference sequence). The CDR3 is made up of 16 amino acids. The DNA for the CDR3 is TGTGCCAGCAGCCCCCCACGGAGCTCCTATAATTCACCCCTCCACTTT. It codes for CASSPPRSSYNSPLHF. Using reference TRBV5-5 and TRBJ1-6 for the parts outside the CDR3, the full variable domain is DAGVTQSPTHLIKTRGQQVTLRCSPISGHKSVSWYQQVLGQGPQFIFQYYEKEERGRGNFPDRFSARQFPNYSSELNVNALLLGDSALYLCASSPPRSSYNSPLHFGNGTRLTVT.

J is TRBJ2-1 and V is TRBV19; 10 positions match TRBD1. The germline CDR1 and CDR2 sequences are LNHDA and SQIVND (reference sequence). V lost 5 bases to trimming and J lost 4 bases; unmatched junction nucleotides: 8. This CDR3 has 16 residues. The CDR3 DNA is TGTGCCAGTAGTGTGACAGGGGGCAATACTTACAATGAGCAGTTCTTC. Amino acid sequence: CASSVTGGNTYNEQFF.

The chain combines TRBV5-6 with TRBJ2-1; D possibly corresponds to TRBD1 (6 bases). V was shortened by 2 bases and J by 8 bases, with 11 bases between the two germline ends. This CDR3 contains 13 residues. CDR1 is SGHDT and CDR2 is YYEEEE in the germline V gene. The CDR3 DNA sequence: TGTGCCAGCAGCTTTTACAGGGTCTATGAGCAGTTCTTC. Protein product: CASSFYRVYEQFF.

The chain carries TRBV19 and TRBJ1-5; unclear D gene. This CDR3 has 14 residues. Trimming removed 2 bases at V and 5 bases at J, with 10 bases between. Germline assignment: CDR1 LNHDA and CDR2 SQIVND (reference sequence). The CDR3 is CASSIRAGYQPQHF. The CDR3 nucleotides read TGTGCCAGTAGTATAAGGGCGGGTTATCAGCCCCAGCATTTT.

The chain links TRBV19 to TRBJ2-2, with D perhaps TRBD2 (6 bases). Germline CDR1 is LNHDA and CDR2 is SQIVND (reference sequence). V lost 9 bases and J 7 bases, leaving 21 bases between the germline ends. This CDR3 region has 15 residues. CDR3: CASNGVPGLHGELFF. In DNA, the CDR3 is TGTGCCAGCAATGGAGTCCCGGGACTGCACGGGGAGCTGTTTTTT.

The gene calls are TRBV14 and TRBJ2-5, with unresolved D. CDR1 SGHDN and CDR2 FVKESK come from the germline V gene. V was trimmed by 3 bases and J by 1 base, leaving 6 bases between them. The CDR3 has 13 amino acids. CDR3 in DNA: TGTGCCAGCAGCCATGGAGTCCAAGAGACCCAGTACTTC. Protein sequence: CASSHGVQETQYF. Drawing the rest from reference TRBV14 and TRBJ2-5, the complete variable domain is EAGVTQFPSHSVIEKGQTVTLRCDPISGHDNLYWYRRVMGKEIKFLLHFVKESKQDESGMPNNRFLAERTGGTYSTLKVQPAELEDSGVYFCASSHGVQETQYFGPGTRLLVL.

The genes are TRBV5-1 and TRBJ1-1; no firm D call. CDR1 SGHRS and CDR2 YFSETQ come from the germline V gene. This CDR3 region has 15 residues. V was cut by 4 bases and J by 10 bases, with 23 bases left in between. The CDR3 DNA is TGCGCCAGCAGCGTGGAGCGCCGGGAGGGAGTAGGAGCTTTCTTT. Amino acid sequence: CASSVERREGVGAFF.

The rearrangement joins TRBV10-3 to TRBJ1-1; TRBD1 agrees at 7 bases. After removal of 11 bases from V and 6 bases from J, the junction contained 12 bases not matched to a gene. Germline V gene data show CDR1 as ENHRY and CDR2 as SYGVKD. The CDR3 has 13 amino acids. The CDR3 DNA reads as TGTGCCGTTAGACAGGGCGTATCATCTGAAGCTTTCTTT. Its translation: CAVRQGVSSEAFF.

J is TRBJ2-3 and V is TRBV2, with D hard to call. This CDR3 has 11 residues. The V gene lost 4 bases and the J gene lost 5 bases, with 4 bases spanning the gap. The germline V gene encodes CDR1 SNHLY and CDR2 FYNNEI. In DNA form, the CDR3 reads TGTGCCAGCAGTGTTCAAGATACGCAGTATTTT. This translates into CASSVQDTQYF.

The rearrangement links TRBV19 to TRBJ1-3; possible D gene TRBD1, 5 bases. Per the germline V gene, CDR1 is LNHDA and CDR2 is SQIVND (reference sequence). The CDR3 contains 13 residues. V gave up 3 bases and J gave up 4 bases, with 7 bases separating them. CDR3 in DNA: TGTGCCAGTAGTATCGGGACCGGAAACACCATATATTTT. Its protein product is CASSIGTGNTIYF.

The table lists this clone with a count of one. The chain joins TRBV28 to TRBJ1-1; D is unclear. V was clipped by 8 bases and J by 0 bases, with 10 bases between them. This CDR3 has 13 residues. From germline, CDR1 is MDHEN and CDR2 SYDVKM. The CDR3 DNA follows: TGTGCCAGCGGCTCGGGAGTGAACACTGAAGCTTTCTTT. It yields the protein CASGSGVNTEAFF.

In this sample, this clone turned up once. J is TRBJ2-1 and V is TRBV11-2; D unresolved. Germline V CDR1 and CDR2: SGHAT, FQNNGV. Trimming took off 0 bases at V and 9 bases at J, with 12 bases between the two ends. The CDR3 covers 14 residues. CDR3 DNA sequence: TGTGCCAGCAGCTTAGATCTTCGCTCGGGTGAGCAGTTCTTC. This encodes CASSLDLRSGEQFF.

This clone occurred once. The chain joins TRBV19 to TRBJ1-5; D is possibly TRBD1 (5 bases). There are 14 residues in the CDR3. Looked up from germline, CDR1 is LNHDA and CDR2 is SQIVND (reference sequence). V was pared by 10 bases and J by 2 bases, with 15 bases between. This chain's CDR3 is CAIGDRVGNQPQHF. CDR3 in DNA: TGTGCCATCGGGGACCGGGTTGGCAATCAGCCCCAGCATTTT. The whole variable domain, filled in from reference TRBV19 and TRBJ1-5, reads DGGITQSPKYLFRKEGQNVTLSCEQNLNHDAMYWYRQDPGQGLRLIYYSQIVNDFQKGDIAEGYSVSREKKESFPLTVTSAQKNPTAFYLCAIGDRVGNQPQHFGDGTRLSIL.